This T cell receptor (beta chain) was captured by sequencing in a study of shared clonotypes between healthy human individuals. The germline V and J ends were trimmed by 4 bases and 1 base, with 11 bases remaining between them. Germline CDR1 LNHDA, CDR2 SQIVND (reference sequence). The CDR3 is made up of 15 amino acids. Assay used: immunoSEQ multiplex PCR; TCRdb lists only in-frame clones, some missing. The table records over a million clones, around four fifths of them present only once. What was sequenced was memory CD4+ T cells sorted from blood. Subset described: CD45RA-negative fraction. The chain recombines TRBV19 with TRBJ1-5; the D is unclear. The receptor comes from a man between 18 and 29 years old in good health. DNA for the CDR3: TGTGCCAGTAGTACGATCGCAGCGAGCAATCAGCCCCAGCATTTT. It encodes CASSTIAASNQPQHF.